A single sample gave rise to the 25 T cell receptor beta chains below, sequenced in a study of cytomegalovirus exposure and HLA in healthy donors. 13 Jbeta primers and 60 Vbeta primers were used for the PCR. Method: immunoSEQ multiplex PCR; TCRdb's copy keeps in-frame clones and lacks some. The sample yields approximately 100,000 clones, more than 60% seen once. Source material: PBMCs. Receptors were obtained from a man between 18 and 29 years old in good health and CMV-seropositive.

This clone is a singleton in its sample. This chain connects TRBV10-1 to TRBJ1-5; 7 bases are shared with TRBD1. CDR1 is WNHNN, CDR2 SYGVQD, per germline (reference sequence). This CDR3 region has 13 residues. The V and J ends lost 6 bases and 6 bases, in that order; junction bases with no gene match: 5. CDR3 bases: TGCGCCAGCAGCCAGGGGGTCGGTCAGCCCCAGCATTTT. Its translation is CASSQGVGQPQHF.

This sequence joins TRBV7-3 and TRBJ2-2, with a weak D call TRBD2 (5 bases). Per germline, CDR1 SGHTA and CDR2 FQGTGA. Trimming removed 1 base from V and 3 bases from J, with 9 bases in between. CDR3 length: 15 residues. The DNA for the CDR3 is TGTGCCAGCAGCTTAATGAGCGGTGACACCGGGGAGCTGTTTTTT. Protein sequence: CASSLMSGDTGELFF. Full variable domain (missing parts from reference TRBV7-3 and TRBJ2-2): GAGVSQTPSNKVTEKGKYVELRCDPISGHTALYWYRQSLGQGPEFLIYFQGTGAADDSGLPNDRFFAVRPEGSVSTLKIQRTERGDSAVYLCASSLMSGDTGELFFGEGSRLTVL.

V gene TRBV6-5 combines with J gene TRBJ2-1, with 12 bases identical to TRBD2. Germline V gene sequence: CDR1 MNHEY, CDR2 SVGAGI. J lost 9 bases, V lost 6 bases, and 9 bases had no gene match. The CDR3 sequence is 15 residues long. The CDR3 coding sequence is TGTGCCAGCAGCCCCGCCGGGACTAGCGGGCTTGAGCAGTTCTTC. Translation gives CASSPAGTSGLEQFF.

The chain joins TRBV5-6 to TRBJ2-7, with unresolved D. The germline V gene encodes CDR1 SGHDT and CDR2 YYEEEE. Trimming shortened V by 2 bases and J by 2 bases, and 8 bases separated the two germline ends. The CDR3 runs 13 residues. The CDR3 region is CASSLSTAYEQYF. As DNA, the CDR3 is TGTGCCAGCAGCTTATCCACAGCCTACGAGCAGTACTTC.

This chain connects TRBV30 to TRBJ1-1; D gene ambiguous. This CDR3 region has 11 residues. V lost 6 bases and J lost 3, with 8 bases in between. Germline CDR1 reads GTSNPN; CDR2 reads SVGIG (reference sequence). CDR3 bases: TGTGCCTGTCCCCGGGACACTGAAGCTTTCTTT. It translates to CACPRDTEAFF.

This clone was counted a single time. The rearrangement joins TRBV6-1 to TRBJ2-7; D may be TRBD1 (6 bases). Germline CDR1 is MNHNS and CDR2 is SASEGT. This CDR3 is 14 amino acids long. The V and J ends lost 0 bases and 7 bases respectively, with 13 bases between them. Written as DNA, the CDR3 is TGTGCCAGCAGTGAAGCCGGCAGGGGAAGAGAGCAGTACTTC. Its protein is CASSEAGRGREQYF.

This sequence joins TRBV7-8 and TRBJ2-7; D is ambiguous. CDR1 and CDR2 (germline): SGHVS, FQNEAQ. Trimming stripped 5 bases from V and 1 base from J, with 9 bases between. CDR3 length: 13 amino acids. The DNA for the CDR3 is TGTGCCAGCAGCCTCGGGTTGTCCTACGAGCAGTACTTC. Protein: CASSLGLSYEQYF.

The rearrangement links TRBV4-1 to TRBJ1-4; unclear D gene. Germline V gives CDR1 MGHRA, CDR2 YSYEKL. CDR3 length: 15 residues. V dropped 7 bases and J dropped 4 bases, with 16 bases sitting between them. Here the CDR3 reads CASKPTEAFNEKLFF. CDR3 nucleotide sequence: TGCGCCAGCAAACCTACCGAGGCCTTTAATGAAAAACTGTTTTTT.

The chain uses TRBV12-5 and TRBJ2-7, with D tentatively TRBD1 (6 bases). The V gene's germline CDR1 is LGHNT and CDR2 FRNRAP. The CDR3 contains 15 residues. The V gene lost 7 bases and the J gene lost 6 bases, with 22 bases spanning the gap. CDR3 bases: TGTGCTAGTGTTCACAGGGTAATCTCTTTGGGCGAGCAGTACTTC. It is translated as CASVHRVISLGEQYF.

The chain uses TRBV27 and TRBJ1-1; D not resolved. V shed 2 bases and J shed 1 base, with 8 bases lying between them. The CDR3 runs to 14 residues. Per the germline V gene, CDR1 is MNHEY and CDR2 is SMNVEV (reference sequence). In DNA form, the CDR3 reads TGTGCCAGCAGTTTACGACTTCAGAACACTGAAGCTTTCTTT. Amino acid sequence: CASSLRLQNTEAFF.

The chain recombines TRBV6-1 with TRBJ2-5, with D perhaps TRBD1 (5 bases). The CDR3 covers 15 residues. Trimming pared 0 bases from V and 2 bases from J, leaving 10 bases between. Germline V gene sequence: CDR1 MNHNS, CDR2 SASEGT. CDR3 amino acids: CASSEAKGSQETQYF. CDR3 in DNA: TGTGCCAGCAGTGAAGCGAAGGGGTCTCAAGAGACCCAGTACTTC.

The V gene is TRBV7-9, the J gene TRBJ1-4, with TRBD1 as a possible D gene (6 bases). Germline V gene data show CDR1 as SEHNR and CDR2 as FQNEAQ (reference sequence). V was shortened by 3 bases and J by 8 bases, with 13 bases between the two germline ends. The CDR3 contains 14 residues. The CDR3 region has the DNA TGTGCCAGCAGCTTCCCAGGGGCTGGAGAAAAACTGTTTTTT. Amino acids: CASSFPGAGEKLFF.

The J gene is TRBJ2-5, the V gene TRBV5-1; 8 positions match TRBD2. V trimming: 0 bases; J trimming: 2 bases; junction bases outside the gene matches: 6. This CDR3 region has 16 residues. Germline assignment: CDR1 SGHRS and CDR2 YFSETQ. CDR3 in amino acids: CASSLGNGGAQETQYF. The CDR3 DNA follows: TGCGCCAGCAGCTTGGGCAACGGGGGGGCGCAAGAGACCCAGTACTTC.

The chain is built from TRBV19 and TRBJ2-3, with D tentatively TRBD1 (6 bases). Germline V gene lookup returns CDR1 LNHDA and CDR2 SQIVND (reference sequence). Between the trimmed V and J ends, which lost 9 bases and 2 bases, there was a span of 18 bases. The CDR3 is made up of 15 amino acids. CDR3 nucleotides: TGTGCCAGCCACCGAAGGGACACCCCCACAGATACGCAGTATTTT. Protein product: CASHRRDTPTDTQYF. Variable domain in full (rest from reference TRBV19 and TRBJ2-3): DGGITQSPKYLFRKEGQNVTLSCEQNLNHDAMYWYRQDPGQGLRLIYYSQIVNDFQKGDIAEGYSVSREKKESFPLTVTSAQKNPTAFYLCASHRRDTPTDTQYFGPGTRLTVL.

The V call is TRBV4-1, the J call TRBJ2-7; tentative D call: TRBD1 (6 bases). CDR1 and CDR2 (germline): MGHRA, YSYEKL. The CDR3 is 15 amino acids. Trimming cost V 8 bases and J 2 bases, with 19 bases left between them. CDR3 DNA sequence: TGCGCCAGCCAATTTCGGCAGGGGCTTACCTACGAGCAGTACTTC. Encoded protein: CASQFRQGLTYEQYF.

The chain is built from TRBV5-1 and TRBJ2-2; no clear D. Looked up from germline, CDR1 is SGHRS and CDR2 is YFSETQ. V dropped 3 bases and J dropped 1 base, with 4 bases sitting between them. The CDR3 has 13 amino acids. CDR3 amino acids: CASSYRNTGELFF. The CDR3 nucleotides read TGCGCCAGCAGCTACAGGAACACCGGGGAGCTGTTTTTT.

CDR3 sequence (DNA): TGTGCCAGTACTGTAGCGGGGGGGCCAAATGAGCAGTTCTTC. Its translation: CASTVAGGPNEQFF. The rearrangement joins TRBV19 to TRBJ2-1; 11 nucleotides match TRBD2. The CDR3 has 14 amino acids. Germline lookup yields CDR1 LNHDA and CDR2 SQIVND (reference sequence). V gave up 7 bases and J gave up 7 bases; unmatched junction bases: 6.

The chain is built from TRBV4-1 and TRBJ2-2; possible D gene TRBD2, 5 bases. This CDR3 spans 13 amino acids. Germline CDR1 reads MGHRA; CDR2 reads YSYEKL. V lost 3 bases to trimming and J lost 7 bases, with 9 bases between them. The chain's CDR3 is CASSQGADGELFF. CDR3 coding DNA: TGCGCCAGCAGCCAGGGAGCGGACGGGGAGCTGTTTTTT.

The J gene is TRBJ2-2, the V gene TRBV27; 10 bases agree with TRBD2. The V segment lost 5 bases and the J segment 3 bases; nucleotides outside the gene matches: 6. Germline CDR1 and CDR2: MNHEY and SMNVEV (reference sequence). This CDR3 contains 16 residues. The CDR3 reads CASSPLAGAHTGELFF. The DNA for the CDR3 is TGTGCCAGCAGTCCTCTAGCGGGGGCCCACACCGGGGAGCTGTTTTTT.

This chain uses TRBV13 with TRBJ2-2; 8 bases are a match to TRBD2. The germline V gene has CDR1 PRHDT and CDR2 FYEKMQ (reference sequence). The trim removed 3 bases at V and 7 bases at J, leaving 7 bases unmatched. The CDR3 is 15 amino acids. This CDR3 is CASSLRGSGDGELFF. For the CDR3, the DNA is TGTGCCAGCAGCTTGCGGGGTAGCGGGGACGGGGAGCTGTTTTTT.

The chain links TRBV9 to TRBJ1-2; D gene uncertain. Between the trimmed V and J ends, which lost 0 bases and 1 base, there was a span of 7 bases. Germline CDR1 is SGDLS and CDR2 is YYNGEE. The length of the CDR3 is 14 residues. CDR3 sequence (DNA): TGTGCCAGCAGCGTAGACCCAGTTAACTATGGCTACACCTTC. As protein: CASSVDPVNYGYTF.

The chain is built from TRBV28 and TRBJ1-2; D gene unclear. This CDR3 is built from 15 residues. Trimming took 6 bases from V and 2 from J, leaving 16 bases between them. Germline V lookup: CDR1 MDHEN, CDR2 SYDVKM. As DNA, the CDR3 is TGTGCCAGCAGCGAGGTGAAGGTTACAAACTATGGCTACACCTTC. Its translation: CASSEVKVTNYGYTF.

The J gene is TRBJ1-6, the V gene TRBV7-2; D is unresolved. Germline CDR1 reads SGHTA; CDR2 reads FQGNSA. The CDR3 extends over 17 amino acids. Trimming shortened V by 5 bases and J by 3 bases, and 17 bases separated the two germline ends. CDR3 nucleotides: TGTGCCAGCAGCCCCCGGGTGAGGAGGGACTATAATTCACCCCTCCACTTT. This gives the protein CASSPRVRRDYNSPLHF.

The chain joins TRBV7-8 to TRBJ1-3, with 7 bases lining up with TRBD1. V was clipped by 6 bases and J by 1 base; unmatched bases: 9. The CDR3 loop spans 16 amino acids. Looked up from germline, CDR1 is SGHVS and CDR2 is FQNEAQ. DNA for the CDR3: TGTGCCAGCAGACCTAACAGGGGATCGTCTGGAAACACCATATATTTT. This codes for CASRPNRGSSGNTIYF.

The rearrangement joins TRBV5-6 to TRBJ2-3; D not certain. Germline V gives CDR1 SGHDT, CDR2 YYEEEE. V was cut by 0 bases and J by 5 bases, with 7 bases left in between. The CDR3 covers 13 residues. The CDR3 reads CASSLGWRDTQYF. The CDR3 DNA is TGTGCCAGCAGCTTGGGTTGGAGAGATACGCAGTATTTT.